This T cell receptor beta chain comes out of a study of blood T cell repertoires in COVID-19. Across the whole study: Acute and convalescent COVID-19 samples came from the United States, Italy and Spain.

Authors' analysis steps: Researchers report that nucleated cell counts were estimated from reference gene primer amplification. Some clones are missing from TCRdb's copy, which holds only in-frame ones; the method was immunoSEQ multiplex PCR. Clonal size and the V and J genes are those of that table, whereas D and trimming came from the DNA. This repertoire shows about 230,000 clones, about 85% found once; its top ten account for around 0.97%. V was pared by 2 bases and J by 5 bases, with 7 bases between. The germline gives CDR1 SGHNT, CDR2 YYREEE (reference sequence). The CDR3 sequence is 12 residues long.

The genes are TRBV5-4 and TRBJ1-2, with a weak D call TRBD1 (5 bases). Sequencing used peripheral blood. The receptor's source is a man in his forties with acute or convalescent COVID-19. The CDR3 DNA is TGTGCCAGCAGCTTTAGGGGTTATGGCTACACCTTC. It translates to CASSFRGYGYTF.